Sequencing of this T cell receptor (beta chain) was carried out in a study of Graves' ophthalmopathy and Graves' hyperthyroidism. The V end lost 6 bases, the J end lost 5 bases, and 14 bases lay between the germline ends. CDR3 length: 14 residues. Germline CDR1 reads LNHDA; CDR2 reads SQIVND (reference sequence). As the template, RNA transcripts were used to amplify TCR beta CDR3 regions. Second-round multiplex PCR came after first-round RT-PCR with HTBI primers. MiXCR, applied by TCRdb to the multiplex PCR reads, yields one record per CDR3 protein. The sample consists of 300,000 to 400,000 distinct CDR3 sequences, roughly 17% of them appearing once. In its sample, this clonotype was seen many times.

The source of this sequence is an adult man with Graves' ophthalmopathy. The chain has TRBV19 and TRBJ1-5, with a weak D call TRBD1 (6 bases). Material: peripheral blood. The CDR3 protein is CASRGAMSDQPQHF. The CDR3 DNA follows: TGTGCCAGTAGGGGGGCGATGAGCGATCAGCCCCAGCATTTT.